The 21 T cell receptor beta chains given below trace back to one sample, sequenced in a study of blood T cell repertoires in COVID-19. Sequencing used immunoSEQ multiplex PCR; TCRdb keeps in-frame clones, though not all of them. The data contain under 200,000 clones, 82% of them singletons. The sample comprised PBMCs or T cells enriched from blood (not recorded which). The receptors were gathered from a woman in her sixties or seventies with acute COVID-19.

The V gene is TRBV5-1, the J gene TRBJ1-2; no reliable D call. Germline V CDR1 and CDR2: SGHRS, YFSETQ. This CDR3 spans 14 amino acids. The V and J ends lost 4 bases and 4 bases respectively, with 14 bases between them. In nucleotides, the CDR3 is TGCGCCAGCAGCCAAACGGGAGGTTCCTATGGCTACACCTTC. Translating gives CASSQTGGSYGYTF.

Only a few counts were recorded for this clone. This chain connects TRBV5-1 to TRBJ1-2, with 10 bases that match TRBD1. The V gene's germline CDR1 is SGHRS and CDR2 YFSETQ. The CDR3 length is 15 residues. V was pared by 0 bases and J by 6 bases, with 5 bases of the junction left unmatched. CDR3 sequence (DNA): TGCGCCAGCAGCTTGGCGAGACAGGGGGCTGATGGCTACACCTTC. This translates into CASSLARQGADGYTF.

The gene calls are TRBV6-6 and TRBJ2-2; D gene ambiguous. The CDR3 has 15 amino acids. V was cut by 6 bases and J by 0 bases, with 11 bases left in between. Germline V gene sequence: CDR1 MNHNY, CDR2 SVGAGI (reference sequence). As DNA, the CDR3 is TGTGCCAGCAGAACACCCACAGCGAACACCGGGGAGCTGTTTTTT. Protein: CASRTPTANTGELFF.

This chain uses TRBV2 with TRBJ1-1; D not resolved. Germline lookup yields CDR1 SNHLY and CDR2 FYNNEI. This CDR3 region has 14 residues. The V end lost 7 bases, the J end lost 4 bases, and 16 bases lay between the germline ends. DNA of the CDR3: TGTGCCAGCATACGGCCCCCCGGGGTCACTGAAGCTTTCTTT. This codes for CASIRPPGVTEAFF.

The V gene is TRBV7-2, the J gene TRBJ1-5; D ambiguous. V lost 5 bases, J lost 1 base, and 6 bases lay in between. The germline V gene encodes CDR1 SGHTA and CDR2 FQGNSA. The CDR3 totals 13 residues. The CDR3 protein is CASSTESNQPQHF. The CDR3 DNA follows: TGTGCCAGCAGCACAGAAAGCAATCAGCCCCAGCATTTT.

The rearrangement links TRBV19 to TRBJ1-3; TRBD1 might be the D (6 bases). The ends were cut back, 6 bases at V and 9 bases at J, with 18 bases in the middle. Germline V gene data show CDR1 as LNHDA and CDR2 as SQIVND (reference sequence). The CDR3 loop spans 14 amino acids. The CDR3 sequence: CASRQTGIGGTIYF. The CDR3 DNA follows: TGTGCCAGTAGGCAAACAGGGATCGGTGGCACCATATATTTT.

The chain joins TRBV5-5 to TRBJ1-3; D is ambiguous. V lost 0 bases, J lost 4 bases, and 11 bases lay in between. Germline V gene data show CDR1 as SGHKS and CDR2 as YYEKEE (reference sequence). The CDR3 has 15 residues. The CDR3 reads CASSLDRGTGNTIYF. As DNA, the CDR3 is TGTGCCAGCAGCTTGGACCGGGGTACGGGAAACACCATATATTTT.

This chain links TRBV5-1 with TRBJ2-5; 8 bases map to TRBD1. Germline CDR1 is SGHRS and CDR2 is YFSETQ. Losses at the gene ends were 2 bases for V and 5 bases for J; bases not matched to a gene: 5. The CDR3 sequence is 14 residues long. CDR3 nucleotide sequence: TGCGCCAGCAGCTTTGGACAGGGCGGCGAGACCCAGTACTTC. Amino acid sequence: CASSFGQGGETQYF.

The V call is TRBV18, the J call TRBJ1-4; maybe TRBD1 (5 bases). Trimming removed 3 bases at V and 7 bases at J, with 12 bases between. The V gene's germline CDR1 is KGHSH and CDR2 LQKENI. This CDR3 comprises 14 residues. As DNA, the CDR3 is TGTGCCAGCTCACCCCAGGGTTGGGGTGAAAAACTGTTTTTT. This gives the protein CASSPQGWGEKLFF. Drawing the rest from reference TRBV18 and TRBJ1-4, the complete variable domain is NAGVMQNPRHLVRRRGQEARLRCSPMKGHSHVYWYRQLPEEGLKFMVYLQKENIIDESGMPKERFSAEFPKEGPSILRIQQVVRGDSAAYFCASSPQGWGEKLFFGSGTQLSVL.

The rearrangement joins TRBV21-1 to TRBJ1-5; the table gives TRBD1 as D, unverified against the DNA. TRBV21-1 is a known pseudogene. The CDR3 sequence is 13 residues long. In DNA, the CDR3 is TGTGCCAGCAGCTACACAGGGGTTCAGCCCCAGCATTTT. It translates to CASSYTGVQPQHF.

The chain combines TRBV7-2 with TRBJ2-5; D not certain. V was pared by 2 bases and J by 5 bases, with 12 bases between. The germline CDR1 and CDR2 sequences are SGHTA and FQGNSA. CDR3 length: 14 residues. The CDR3 coding sequence is TGTGCCAGCAGCTTACACCTTGAACTGGAGACCCAGTACTTC. Amino acid sequence: CASSLHLELETQYF.

The chain carries TRBV7-9 and TRBJ2-4, with TRBD2 matching 10 bases. Per the germline V gene, CDR1 is SEHNR and CDR2 is FQNEAQ (reference sequence). This CDR3 region has 19 residues. V lost 1 base and J lost 0; bases outside the gene matches: 9. The CDR3 region is CASSLGGSGGPLAKNIQYF. The CDR3 bases are TGTGCCAGCAGCTTAGGTGGTAGCGGGGGGCCATTAGCCAAAAACATTCAGTACTTC.

The CDR3 nucleotides are TGTGCCAGCAGATACCTGCGGACGCAGTATTTT. Its protein is CASRYLRTQYF. The gene calls are TRBV12-3 or TRBV12-4 and TRBJ2-3; D is unclear. The CDR3 sequence is 11 residues long. Trimming pared 6 bases from V and 9 bases from J, leaving 10 bases between.

The rearrangement joins TRBV9 to TRBJ1-2; TRBD1 might be the D (6 bases). This CDR3 contains 14 residues. The germline CDR1 and CDR2 sequences are SGDLS and YYNGEE. Trimming took off 3 bases at V and 8 bases at J, with 17 bases between the two ends. CDR3: CASSARDTEWGYTF. The CDR3 DNA sequence: TGTGCCAGCAGCGCCCGGGACACGGAATGGGGCTACACCTTC.

This rearrangement joins TRBV7-9 to TRBJ2-3; a weak D match, TRBD2 (6 bases). This CDR3 has 15 amino acids. Trimming cost V 5 bases and J 4 bases, with 16 bases left between them. Germline V gene data show CDR1 as SEHNR and CDR2 as FQNEAQ (reference sequence). This CDR3 is CASSLAEGLSDTQYF. The CDR3 DNA reads TGTGCCAGCAGCCTGGCGGAGGGGCTTTCAGATACGCAGTATTTT.

This chain links TRBV7-2 with TRBJ2-3; TRBD1 matches at 7 bases. The CDR3 has 16 residues. Germline values: CDR1 SGHTA, CDR2 FQGNSA. The junction had 10 bases not matched to a gene; V was cut back by 2 bases and J by 5 bases. The CDR3 coding sequence is TGTGCCAGCAGCTTATGGCAGGGGGTAACGGAAGATACGCAGTATTTT. The encoded protein is CASSLWQGVTEDTQYF.

The rearrangement uses TRBV5-1 and TRBJ2-7; 11 bases agree with TRBD1. V was pared by 5 bases and J by 2 bases, with 3 bases of the junction left unmatched. CDR3 length: 14 amino acids. Germline assignment: CDR1 SGHRS and CDR2 YFSETQ. Written as DNA, the CDR3 is TGCGCCAGCAGTTCGGGACAGGGGGCCTACGAGCAGTACTTC. This sequence encodes CASSSGQGAYEQYF.

In its sample, this clone was seen a few times. The chain recombines TRBV7-2 with TRBJ2-7; possible D gene TRBD2, 5 bases. Germline-derived CDR1 and CDR2 are SGHTA and FQGNSA. V was pared by 3 bases and J by 0 bases, with 6 bases between. The CDR3 is made up of 13 amino acids. CDR3 loop: CASSLEVSYEQYF. The CDR3 bases are TGTGCCAGCAGCTTGGAGGTCTCCTACGAGCAGTACTTC.

V usage is TRBV18 and J usage is TRBJ1-2; a possible D gene is TRBD1 (6 bases). V was shortened by 3 bases and J by 3 bases, with 11 bases between the two germline ends. The CDR3 contains 14 residues. The germline CDR1 and CDR2 sequences are KGHSH and LQKENI. CDR3 coding DNA: TGTGCCAGCTCACCCCGGGGGGCCCACTATGGCTACACCTTC. Protein: CASSPRGAHYGYTF.

This chain connects TRBV19 to TRBJ2-5; no definite D call. Germline V CDR1 and CDR2: LNHDA, SQIVND (reference sequence). The CDR3 covers 13 residues. V lost 6 bases and J 2 bases, leaving 10 bases between the germline ends. This CDR3 reads CASSPVIQETQYF. CDR3 coding DNA: TGTGCCAGTAGCCCAGTGATACAAGAGACCCAGTACTTC.

The chain uses TRBV7-2 and TRBJ1-1; D ambiguous. This CDR3 has 15 residues. V lost 5 bases, J lost 0 bases, and 13 bases lay in between. CDR1 and CDR2 from the germline V gene are SGHTA and FQGNSA. Written as DNA, the CDR3 is TGTGCCAGCAGCAGCGGACTGTACATGAACACTGAAGCTTTCTTT. Protein sequence: CASSSGLYMNTEAFF. Full variable domain (remainder filled in from reference TRBV7-2 and TRBJ1-1): GAGVSQSPSNKVTEKGKDVELRCDPISGHTALYWYRQSLGQGLEFLIYFQGNSAPDKSGLPSDRFSAERTGGSVSTLTIQRTQQEDSAVYLCASSSGLYMNTEAFFGQGTRLTVV.